Listed below are T cell receptor beta chains from one sample, sequenced in a study of cytomegalovirus exposure and HLA in healthy donors. Assay: immunoSEQ multiplex PCR; the TCRdb copy retains only in-frame clones and omits some. The repertoire holds around 150,000 clones, with roughly 80% as singletons. The sequenced sample consisted of PBMCs. These receptors all stem from a human donor in good health. Each CDR3 is given with its conserved first and last residue. A D gene is named only where the DNA matches it firmly. A row's size may be missing; if present it is once, few, many or a size class.

V	size	D	J	DNA	CDR3
TRBV7-9	.	.	TRBJ2-7	TGTTCCAGCAGCTTAATTGGAGAGATTCAGTACTTC	CSSSLIGEIQYF
TRBV5-6	.	TRBD2	TRBJ2-7	TGTGCCAGCAGCTTCGGCCTAGCGGGGCAGTACGAGCAGTACTTC	CASSFGLAGQYEQYF
TRBV21-1	.	.	TRBJ1-1	TGTGCCAGCATTGGGACTCACATGAACACTGAAGCTTTCTTT	CASIGTHMNTEAFF
TRBV12-5	.	TRBD2	TRBJ2-1	TGTGCTAGTGGTTCGGAGTCGGGAGGCCAGTTCTTC	CASGSESGGQFF
TRBV6-1	.	.	TRBJ2-3	TGTGCCAGCAGACTAGCAGATACGCAGTATTTT	CASRLADTQYF
TRBV9	.	TRBD2	TRBJ2-3	TGTGCCAGCAGCCCCATTGGACTAGCGGGCACAGATACGCAGTATTTT	CASSPIGLAGTDTQYF
TRBV5-1	.	TRBD2	TRBJ2-1	TGCGCCAGCAGCCCACGGGGTGGACTAGCGACCTACAATGAGCAGTTCTTC	CASSPRGGLATYNEQFF
TRBV28	.	TRBD1	TRBJ2-7	TGTGCCAGCAGACCTTCCCGACAGGGGGGTGAGCAGTACTTC	CASRPSRQGGEQYF
TRBV18	.	TRBD1	TRBJ1-5	TGTGCCAGCTCACGGACAGGAGACGAGGTTCAGCCCCAGCATTTT	CASSRTGDEVQPQHF
TRBV4-1	once	.	TRBJ1-1	TGCGCCAGCAGCCAAGATGAGGGGGTGGCCCGCGTAGCTTTCTTT	CASSQDEGVARVAFF
TRBV7-9	.	TRBD2	TRBJ2-2	TGTGCCAGCAGCTCCGGACTAGCGGGGGGTTCGGCCGGGGAGCTGTTTTTT	CASSSGLAGGSAGELFF
TRBV10-3	.	TRBD1	TRBJ1-2	TGTGCCATCAGGGACAGGGGCTCCTATGGCTACACCTTC	CAIRDRGSYGYTF
TRBV9	.	.	TRBJ1-2	TGTGCCAGCAGCGCCGTCAGGGAGGGTGTGGATGGCTACACCTTC	CASSAVREGVDGYTF
TRBV4-1	.	TRBD1	TRBJ2-7	TGCGCCAGCAGCCCCGGACAGGGGGGGTATAAGCAGTACTTC	CASSPGQGGYKQYF
TRBV28	.	TRBD2	TRBJ2-7	TGTGCCAGCAATCGGGAGGGCCGGTACGAGCAGTACTTC	CASNREGRYEQYF
TRBV7-7	.	TRBD2	TRBJ2-1	TGTGCTAGCAGCTTAGTAGCGGGTTGTCACAATGAGCAGTTCTTC	CASSLVAGCHNEQFF
TRBV5-1	.	.	TRBJ2-5	TGCGCCAGCAGCTTGGTTCCACAAGAGACCCAGTACTTC	CASSLVPQETQYF
TRBV7-2	.	TRBD2	TRBJ2-1	TGTGCCAGCAGCCCAAACTCGGGACTAGCGGCGAATGAGCAGTTCTTC	CASSPNSGLAANEQFF
TRBV19	.	TRBD2	TRBJ2-6	TGTGCCAGTAGACCTATTCGGACTAGCGGGGATTCTTCCAACGTCCTGACTTTC	CASRPIRTSGDSSNVLTF
TRBV27	.	.	TRBJ2-7	TGTGCCAGCAGCACCTCCGGCGTAAGCGGATTCTACGAGCAGTACTTC	CASSTSGVSGFYEQYF
TRBV6-5	once	.	TRBJ2-1	TGTGCCAGCAGTTTGGGGGCCCGCAATGAGCAGCTCTTC	CASSLGARNEQLF
TRBV7-2	.	.	TRBJ1-2	TGTGCCAGCAGTTACCACAAAAACTATGGCTACCCCTTC	CASSYHKNYGYPF
TRBV5-6	.	TRBD1	TRBJ2-2	TGTGCCAGCAGCTTCCGGGACAGACTCAACACCGGGGAGCTGTTTTTT	CASSFRDRLNTGELFF
TRBV6-5	.	TRBD1	TRBJ2-2	TGTGCCAGCAGTTACTCGGGACAGGGGGGAGCCGGGGAGCTGTTTTTT	CASSYSGQGGAGELFF
TRBV7-9	.	TRBD1	TRBJ1-2	TGTTCCAGCAGCTTAGGGACAGCTAACTATGGCTACACCTTC	CSSSLGTANYGYTF
TRBV7-7	once	.	TRBJ1-5	TGTGCCAGCAGCTTACAGTGTCAGCCCCAGCATTTT	CASSLQCQPQHF
TRBV10-1	.	.	TRBJ2-1	TGCGCCAGCAGCCCCGGGTCCAATGAGCAGTTCTTC	CASSPGSNEQFF
TRBV11-2	.	.	TRBJ2-7	TGTGCCAGCAGCTTAGACGAACTCGCCGGGACTGTCTACGAGCAGTACTTC	CASSLDELAGTVYEQYF
TRBV11-2	.	TRBD1	TRBJ1-2	TGTGCCAGCAGCTTTGATTCCCGGGACAGTGGAGGCTACACCTTC	CASSFDSRDSGGYTF
TRBV18	.	TRBD1	TRBJ2-1	TGTGCCAGCTCACCACCTGGACAGGGGGCGGATGAGCAGTTCTTC	CASSPPGQGADEQFF
TRBV6-5	.	.	TRBJ2-1	TGTGCCAGCAGCCCCCGAGCAGGGCGGAATGAGCAGTTCTTC	CASSPRAGRNEQFF
TRBV25-1	.	.	TRBJ1-3	TGTGCCAGCAGTCTACACGGAGGGGTTGGATCTGGAAACACCATATATTTT	CASSLHGGVGSGNTIYF
TRBV7-2	.	TRBD2	TRBJ2-3	TGTGCCAGCAGCTTAGGTTTAGCGGGTAACACAGATACGCAGTATTTT	CASSLGLAGNTDTQYF
TRBV27	.	.	TRBJ1-1	TGTGCCAGCAGTCCTCCCGGAGGCACTGAAGCTTTCTTT	CASSPPGGTEAFF
TRBV5-4	.	.	TRBJ2-5	TGTGCCAGCAGCTCACAGGAGACCCAGTACTTC	CASSSQETQYF
TRBV7-3	.	TRBD1	TRBJ1-2	TGTGCCAGCAGCTTTGGGACAGGGGAAGGCTACCCCTTC	CASSFGTGEGYPF
TRBV9	.	TRBD2	TRBJ2-3	TGTGCCAGCAGCCCCCTGCGGTCTAGCGGATTTCATACGCAGTATTTT	CASSPLRSSGFHTQYF
TRBV7-2	.	.	TRBJ1-3	TGTGCCAGCAGCCCCGGGGGGGTCTCTGGAAACACCATATATTTT	CASSPGGVSGNTIYF
TRBV5-1	.	TRBD2	TRBJ2-3	TGCGCCAGCAGCTTGGCCCGCGGGGGGGCCGACACAGATACGCAGTATTTT	CASSLARGGADTDTQYF
TRBV27	.	TRBD1	TRBJ1-6	TGTGCCAGCAGCATACAGGGGCTGGGTAATTCACCCCTCCACTTT	CASSIQGLGNSPLHF
TRBV7-9	.	.	TRBJ1-3	TGTGCCAGCAGCTTAGATGGGGGGTCCCCCACTGGAAACACCATATATTTT	CASSLDGGSPTGNTIYF
TRBV7-6	.	TRBD1	TRBJ1-2	TGTGCCAGCAGCCCCCAGGGGGGACAACTTAACTATGGCTACACCTTC	CASSPQGGQLNYGYTF
TRBV6-5	.	TRBD1	TRBJ2-7	TGTGCCAGCAGCAGACCGGGACAGGCCTTCTACGAGCAGTACTTC	CASSRPGQAFYEQYF
TRBV6-6	.	.	TRBJ2-7	TGTGCCAGCAGTTACCGGGACGAGCAGTACTTC	CASSYRDEQYF
TRBV4-1	.	.	TRBJ2-5	TGCGCCAGCAGCCCCATACAGGAGGAGACCCAGTACTTC	CASSPIQEETQYF
TRBV5-4	.	TRBD2	TRBJ2-3	TGTGCCAGCAGCTTGGACATAGCGGGAGGGCCTGAGACGCAGTATTTT	CASSLDIAGGPETQYF
TRBV27	.	.	TRBJ2-1	TGTGCCAGCAGTTTCGTAAACAATGAGCAGTTCTTC	CASSFVNNEQFF
TRBV5-6	.	.	TRBJ2-1	TGTGCCAGCAGCGAAGGGGCTAACTACAATGAGCAGTTCTTC	CASSEGANYNEQFF
TRBV30	.	TRBD1	TRBJ2-3	TGTGCCTGGAGTGTTGGGCAGGGGGTCGCAGATACGCAGTATTTT	CAWSVGQGVADTQYF
TRBV4-3	.	.	TRBJ2-7	TGCGCCAGCAGCTCAGAGACAGGACTCTACGAGCAGTACTTC	CASSSETGLYEQYF
TRBV14	once	.	TRBJ2-7	TGTGCCAGCAGCCAAGTTGCAGGGAGGCACGAGCAGTACTTC	CASSQVAGRHEQYF
TRBV28	.	TRBD1	TRBJ2-7	TGTGCCAGCGGGACAGGGGGGGGACTAACCTACGAGCAGTACTTC	CASGTGGGLTYEQYF
TRBV7-9	few	TRBD2	TRBJ2-1	TGTGCCAGCAGCCGCTCGGGACTAGATTCCGGTGAGCAGTTCTTC	CASSRSGLDSGEQFF
TRBV18	.	.	TRBJ2-5	TGTGCCAGCTCACCATGGACAGAGGGGGAGACCCAGTACTTC	CASSPWTEGETQYF